This T cell receptor beta chain was profiled in a study of PD-L1 blockade in urothelial cancer. About the research overall: Among blood samples, the median T cell count was some 140,000.

Noted time point: pretreatment peripheral blood. The CDR3 extends over 13 amino acids. From germline, CDR1 is MNHNS and CDR2 SASEGT. The V gene lost 6 bases and the J gene lost 1 base, with 9 bases spanning the gap. Sequencing was performed with immunoSEQ multiplex PCR; in TCRdb, only in-frame clones are kept and a portion is missing. The sample records around 34,000 clones, approximately 80% being singletons. The receptor was derived from an elderly man with urothelial cancer. The source was PBMCs, collected around atezolizumab (anti-PD-L1) treatment. J is TRBJ1-1 and V is TRBV6-1; D is ambiguous. CDR3 DNA sequence: TGTGCCAGCAGAGAGGAGGGGAACACTGAAGCTTTCTTT. Translation: CASREEGNTEAFF.